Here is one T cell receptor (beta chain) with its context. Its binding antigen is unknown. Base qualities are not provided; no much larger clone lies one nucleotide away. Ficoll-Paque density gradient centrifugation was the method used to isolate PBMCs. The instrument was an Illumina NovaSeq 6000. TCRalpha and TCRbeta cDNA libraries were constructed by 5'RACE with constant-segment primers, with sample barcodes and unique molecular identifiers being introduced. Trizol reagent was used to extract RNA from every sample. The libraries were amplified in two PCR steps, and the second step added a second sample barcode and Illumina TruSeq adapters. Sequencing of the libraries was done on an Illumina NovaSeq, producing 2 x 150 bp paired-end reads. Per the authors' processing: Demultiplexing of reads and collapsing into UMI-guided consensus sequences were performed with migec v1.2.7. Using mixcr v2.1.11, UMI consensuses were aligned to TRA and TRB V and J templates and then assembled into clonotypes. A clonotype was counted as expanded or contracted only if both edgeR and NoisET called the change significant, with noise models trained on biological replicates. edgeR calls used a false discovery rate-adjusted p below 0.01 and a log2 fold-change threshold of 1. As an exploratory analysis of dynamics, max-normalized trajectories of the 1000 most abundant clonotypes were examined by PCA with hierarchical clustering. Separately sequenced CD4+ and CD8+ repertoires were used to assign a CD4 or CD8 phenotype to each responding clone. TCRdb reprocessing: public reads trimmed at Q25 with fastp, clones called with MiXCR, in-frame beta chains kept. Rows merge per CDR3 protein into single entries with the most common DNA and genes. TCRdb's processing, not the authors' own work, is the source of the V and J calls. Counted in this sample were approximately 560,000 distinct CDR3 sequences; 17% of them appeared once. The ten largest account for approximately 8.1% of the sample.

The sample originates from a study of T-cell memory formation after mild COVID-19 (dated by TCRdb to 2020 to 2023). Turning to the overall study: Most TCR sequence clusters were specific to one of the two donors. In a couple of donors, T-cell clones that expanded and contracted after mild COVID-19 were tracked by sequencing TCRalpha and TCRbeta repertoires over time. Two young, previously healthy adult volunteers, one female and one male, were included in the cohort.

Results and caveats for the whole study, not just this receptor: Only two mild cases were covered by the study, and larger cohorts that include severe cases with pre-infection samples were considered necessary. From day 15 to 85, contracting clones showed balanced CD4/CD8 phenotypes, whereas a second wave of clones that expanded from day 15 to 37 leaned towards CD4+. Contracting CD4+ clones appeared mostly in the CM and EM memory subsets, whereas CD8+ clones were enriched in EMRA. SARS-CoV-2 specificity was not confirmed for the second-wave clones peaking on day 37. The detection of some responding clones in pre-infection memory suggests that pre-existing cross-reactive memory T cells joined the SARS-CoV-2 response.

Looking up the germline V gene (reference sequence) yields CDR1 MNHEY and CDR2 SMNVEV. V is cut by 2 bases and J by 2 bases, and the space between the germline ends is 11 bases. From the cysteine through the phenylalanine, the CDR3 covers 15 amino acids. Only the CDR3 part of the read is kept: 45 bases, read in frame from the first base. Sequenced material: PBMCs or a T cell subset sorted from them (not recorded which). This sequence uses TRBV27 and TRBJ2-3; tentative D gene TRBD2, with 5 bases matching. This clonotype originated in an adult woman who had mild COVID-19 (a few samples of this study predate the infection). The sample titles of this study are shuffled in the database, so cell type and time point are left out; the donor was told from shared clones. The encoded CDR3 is CASSLLPSYTDTQYF. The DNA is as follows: TGTGCCAGCAGTTTACTTCCTAGCTACACAGATACGCAGTATTTT.